This entry is about one T cell receptor (beta chain). The antigen is not known. This record belongs to a study of T cells in narcolepsy. Study-level findings and limits: Same-patient CSF and blood CD4+ T cell clonotypes included HCRT-specific and TRIB2-specific autoreactive ones.

Data came from immunoSEQ multiplex PCR; TCRdb stores just in-frame clones and leaves some out. The sample has some 33,000 clones, 85% to 90% seen once. With V trimmed by 4 bases and J by 2 bases, 7 bases remained unmatched. Germline V lookup: CDR1 MNHEY, CDR2 SVGAGI. CDR3 length: 15 amino acids. This TCR came from a human donor with narcolepsy. This chain uses TRBV6-5 with TRBJ2-7, with 8 bases matching TRBD1. The sequencing sample was made of CD45RA- memory CD4+ T cells from PBMCs. CDR3: CASSSLRGRPYEQYF. CDR3 DNA: TGTGCCAGCAGTTCACTCAGGGGGCGACCCTACGAGCAGTACTTC.